This note documents a single T cell receptor beta chain sequence. Trimming took off 0 bases at V and 4 bases at J, with 5 bases between the two ends. Germline assignment: CDR1 SGHAT and CDR2 FQNNGV. This CDR3 comprises 13 residues. This sample was taken from a study of human T cells and chemical hapten exposure. Study-level background: Alopecia areata, totalis or universalis affected patients who were mostly female.

TCRdb recomputed calls from the RACE reads with MiXCR, one row per CDR3 protein. The data contain 330,000 or so distinct CDR3 sequences, around 6% of them singletons. Time point noted: patch test 2, 6 weeks after DPC sensitization. This sample's treatment: therapeutic diphenylcyclopropenone sensitization with weekly scalp DPC. Sequenced material: whole blood, taken in connection with sensitization to the hapten diphenylcyclopropenone (DPC). The genes are TRBV11-2 and TRBJ2-3; D is ambiguous. The TCR originated in a young woman with alopecia areata. Some clones in this sample may be carry-over from other donors' samples. DNA for the CDR3: TGTGCCAGCAGCTTAGAAAATCCAGATACGCAGTATTTT. Translating it yields CASSLENPDTQYF.